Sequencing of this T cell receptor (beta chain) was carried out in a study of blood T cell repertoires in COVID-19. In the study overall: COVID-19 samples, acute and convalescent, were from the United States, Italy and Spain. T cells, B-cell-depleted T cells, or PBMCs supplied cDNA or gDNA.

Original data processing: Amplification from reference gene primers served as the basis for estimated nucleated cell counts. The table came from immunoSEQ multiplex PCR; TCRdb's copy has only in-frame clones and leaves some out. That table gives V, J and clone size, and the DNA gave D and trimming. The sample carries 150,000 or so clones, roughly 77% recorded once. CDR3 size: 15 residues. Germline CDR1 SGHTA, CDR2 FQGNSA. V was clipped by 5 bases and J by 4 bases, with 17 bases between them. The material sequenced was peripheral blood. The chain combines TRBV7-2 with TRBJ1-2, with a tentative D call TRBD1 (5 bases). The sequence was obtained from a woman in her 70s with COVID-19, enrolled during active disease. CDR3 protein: CASSQGRGFGYGYTF. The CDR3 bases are TGTGCCAGCAGCCAAGGTAGGGGATTTGGCTATGGCTACACCTTC.